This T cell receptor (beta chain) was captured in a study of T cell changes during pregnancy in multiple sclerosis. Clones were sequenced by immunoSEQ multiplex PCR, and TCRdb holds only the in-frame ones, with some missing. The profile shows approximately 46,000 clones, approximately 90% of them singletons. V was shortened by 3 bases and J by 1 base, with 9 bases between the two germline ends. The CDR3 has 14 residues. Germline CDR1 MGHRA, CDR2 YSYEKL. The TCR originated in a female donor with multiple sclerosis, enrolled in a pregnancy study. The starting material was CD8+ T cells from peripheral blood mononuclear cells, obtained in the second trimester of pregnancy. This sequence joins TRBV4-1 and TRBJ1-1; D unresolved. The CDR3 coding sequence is TGCGCCAGCAGCCAGAAGTCAGGGAACACTGAAGCTTTCTTT. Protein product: CASSQKSGNTEAFF.